This is a list of T cell receptor beta chains from one sample in a study of T cells after yellow fever vaccination. TCRdb reprocessed the 5' RACE reads via MiXCR and lists one record per CDR3 protein. The table lists about 300,000 distinct CDR3 sequences, roughly 6.8% of them singletons. The sample in question was PBMCs, obtained roughly 46 days after the first yellow fever vaccination. These receptors all come from a man in his late teens or twenties who received the YFV17D yellow fever vaccine. Both conserved end residues are part of each CDR3. Fields, in order: CDR3 length, V gene, D gene, J gene, clone size, CDR3 DNA, CDR3 protein. D genes are given only for firm matches. Size is omitted from some rows. Given values are once, few, many or a class for expanded clones.

15,TRBV4-1,NA,TRBJ2-3,few,TGCGCCAGCAGCCAAGAGGTAGTTCCATTGAATACGCAGTATTTT,CASSQEVVPLNTQYF
17,TRBV6-5,NA,TRBJ1-6,few,TGTGCCAGCAGTCCTAAGGACACGAGCTCCTATAATTCACCCCTCCACTTT,CASSPKDTSSYNSPLHF
15,TRBV5-1,NA,TRBJ2-1,many,TGCGCCAGCAGCTTGGACCTAGGCGGACCTCGGGAGCAGTTCTTC,CASSLDLGGPREQFF
14,TRBV19,NA,TRBJ2-1,few,TGTGCCAGTAGCGACATCGGGGGTTACAATGAGCAGTTCTTC,CASSDIGGYNEQFF
13,TRBV6-5,NA,TRBJ1-1,few,TGTGCCAGCAGTTACGACAGGTCCACTGAAGCTTTCTTT,CASSYDRSTEAFF
15,TRBV28,TRBD1,TRBJ2-2,NA,TGTGCCAGCAGTTTCCAGGGGGCGAACACCGGGGAGCTGTTTTTT,CASSFQGANTGELFF
13,TRBV12-3/TRBV12-4,NA,TRBJ2-1,NA,TGTGCCAGCAGGCGGACAACAGGCAATGAGCAGTTCTTC,CASRRTTGNEQFF
12,TRBV12-3/TRBV12-4,TRBD1,TRBJ1-2,NA,TGTGCCAGCAGCTCCAGGGGGAGCGGCTACACCTTC,CASSSRGSGYTF
16,TRBV5-1,TRBD1,TRBJ2-3,many,TGCGCCAGCAGCCCTGACAGGGGGCTTAGAACAGATACGCAGTATTTT,CASSPDRGLRTDTQYF
12,TRBV5-6,NA,TRBJ2-2,many,TGTGCCAGCAGCCCCGTTTTAGGGGAGCTGTTTTTT,CASSPVLGELFF
13,TRBV7-2,NA,TRBJ1-5,few,TGTGCCAGCAGCATCACAAGGGATCAGCCCCAGCATTTT,CASSITRDQPQHF
15,TRBV7-2,NA,TRBJ2-1,few,TGTGCCAGCAGCTTAGTACCGACACCCTACAATGAGCAGTTCTTC,CASSLVPTPYNEQFF
14,TRBV5-4,NA,TRBJ2-5,NA,TGTGCCAGCAGCTCTTCAGGGGAGGGAGAGACCCAGTACTTC,CASSSSGEGETQYF
16,TRBV5-1,NA,TRBJ1-4,many,TGCGCCAGCAGCTTGGGGCTCCGGGACGCTAATGAAAAACTGTTTTTT,CASSLGLRDANEKLFF
15,TRBV4-1,TRBD1,TRBJ1-1,NA,TGCGCCAGCAGCCAGGGACAGGGGAGGTTGGCTGAAGCTTTCTTT,CASSQGQGRLAEAFF
16,TRBV7-8,NA,TRBJ2-3,many,TGTGCCAGCAGCTTAGATCCCGGGGCCCTCACAGATACGCAGTATTTT,CASSLDPGALTDTQYF
16,TRBV5-4,NA,TRBJ2-2,few,TGTGCCAGCAGCTTGGCGGGGGCGCTGATGACCGGGGAGCTGTTTTTT,CASSLAGALMTGELFF
14,TRBV12-3/TRBV12-4,NA,TRBJ2-1,NA,TGTGCCAGCAGACTGGGGGGCCCCTACAATGAGCAGTTCTTC,CASRLGGPYNEQFF
15,TRBV28,NA,TRBJ1-1,few,TGTGCCAGCAGTTTATCGGGGGTCATGAACACTGAAGCTTTCTTT,CASSLSGVMNTEAFF
19,TRBV27,TRBD2,TRBJ2-3,many,TGTGCCAGCAGTTTAAGACTAGCGGGGGCGAGAGTAGCCCCAGATACGCAGTATTTT,CASSLRLAGARVAPDTQYF
17,TRBV12-3/TRBV12-4,TRBD2,TRBJ2-1,few,TGTGCCAGCAGTCTCCCCCCTAGCGGGGGGGCGGACAATGAGCAGTTCTTC,CASSLPPSGGADNEQFF
17,TRBV7-8,NA,TRBJ2-2,few,TGTGCCAGCAGCTTAGATCCAGGGTTATTTTCGGCCGGGGAGCTGTTTTTT,CASSLDPGLFSAGELFF
18,TRBV27,TRBD2,TRBJ2-3,few,TGTGCCAGCAGATACGGACTAGCGGGGGGGCCGTTCACAGATACGCAGTATTTT,CASRYGLAGGPFTDTQYF
14,TRBV29-1,NA,TRBJ2-7,NA,TGCAGCGTGGGCGACCGGGACGCGAATGGGTGGCAGTACTTC,CSVGDRDANGWQYF
13,TRBV14,NA,TRBJ1-1,many,TGTGCCAGCAGCCGGTTCACATACACTGAAGCTTTCTTT,CASSRFTYTEAFF
14,TRBV5-1,TRBD1,TRBJ1-3,few,TGCGCCAGCAAGGGACAGGGAACCGGAAACACCATATATTTT,CASKGQGTGNTIYF
13,TRBV12-3/TRBV12-4,NA,TRBJ1-1,many,TGTGCCAGCAGTATGAGTGGGACCGTTGAAGCTTTCTTT,CASSMSGTVEAFF
13,TRBV5-5,NA,TRBJ2-6,NA,TGTGCCAGCGCCCACTCTGGGGCCAACGTCCTGACTTTC,CASAHSGANVLTF
15,TRBV10-3,NA,TRBJ2-2,few,TGTGCCATCAGTGAGTCGGCCAGCACGACCGGGGAGCTGTTTTTT,CAISESASTTGELFF
13,TRBV7-3,NA,TRBJ2-5,many,TGTGCCAGCAGCTTAAATACCGAAGAGACCCAGTACTTC,CASSLNTEETQYF
16,TRBV4-1,TRBD2,TRBJ2-1,NA,TGCGCCAGCAGCCAGGCCAGCGGGGGGGTTGGCAATGAGCAGTTCTTC,CASSQASGGVGNEQFF
13,TRBV29-1,TRBD1,TRBJ2-2,few,TGCAGCGTTGCTAGGGACAGCCCCGGGGAGCTGTTTTTT,CSVARDSPGELFF
14,TRBV4-1,NA,TRBJ2-5,many,TGCGCCAGCAGCCACAGGGCCCCTCAAGAGACCCAGTACTTC,CASSHRAPQETQYF
16,TRBV12-3/TRBV12-4,NA,TRBJ1-6,NA,TGTGCCAGCAGTTTATACGGGTCGGGATTATCGATCCCCCTCCACTTT,CASSLYGSGLSIPLHF
14,TRBV12-3/TRBV12-4,NA,TRBJ2-1,many,TGTGCCAGCAGTGGTGACAGTTCCTACAATGAGCAGTTCTTC,CASSGDSSYNEQFF
12,TRBV7-9,NA,TRBJ2-7,NA,TGTGCCAGCAGCTTAAACCGGTACGAGCAGTACTTC,CASSLNRYEQYF
12,TRBV29-1,NA,TRBJ2-7,NA,TGCAGCGTTGCGGGGCCTCTTTACGAGCAGTACTTC,CSVAGPLYEQYF
16,TRBV11-3,TRBD2,TRBJ2-1,few,TGTGCCAGCAGCTTAGATCCGCGGGGGGGGTTCCATGAGCAGTTCTTC,CASSLDPRGGFHEQFF
15,TRBV12-3/TRBV12-4,NA,TRBJ2-2,few,TGTGCCAGCAGTTCTCGCAGGCCGAACACCGGGGAGCTGTTTTTT,CASSSRRPNTGELFF
14,TRBV7-9,TRBD1,TRBJ2-1,many,TGTGCCAGCAGCTCGACAGGGGATCACAATGAGCAGTTCTTC,CASSSTGDHNEQFF
15,TRBV19,NA,TRBJ1-2,few,TGTGCCAGTAGTATAGAGGGGTACGGCGCGGATGGCTACACCTTC,CASSIEGYGADGYTF
15,TRBV5-1,NA,TRBJ1-1,NA,TGCGCCAGCAGCTGGACCGGGACTTTGAACACTGAAGCTTTCTTT,CASSWTGTLNTEAFF
17,TRBV12-3/TRBV12-4,NA,TRBJ1-4,NA,TGTGCCAGCAGTTTAGCGCGAACGGATTTTTATAATGAAAAACTGTTTTTT,CASSLARTDFYNEKLFF
15,TRBV20-1,NA,TRBJ2-5,few,TGCAGTGCCCTTGACCGGCGCTCAGACCAAGAGACCCAGTACTTC,CSALDRRSDQETQYF
16,TRBV4-3,NA,TRBJ1-5,few,TGCGCCAGCAGCCAAGGACACCCTTTTGGCAATCAGCCCCAGCATTTT,CASSQGHPFGNQPQHF
15,TRBV27,NA,TRBJ2-1,NA,TGTGCCAGCAGTTTTGAGGGTATGGGGGTCAATGAGCAGTTCTTC,CASSFEGMGVNEQFF
15,TRBV2,NA,TRBJ2-2,NA,TGTGCCAGCAGGGGCCCATCGAGGTCCACCGGGGAGCTGTTTTTT,CASRGPSRSTGELFF
15,TRBV5-1,TRBD2,TRBJ2-1,NA,TGCGCCAGCAGCTTGGGGGCGGGGGGAAACAATGAGCAGTTCTTC,CASSLGAGGNNEQFF
18,TRBV11-1,NA,TRBJ1-2,few,TGTGCCAGCAGAAGTCAGTGGGACGGGACTCCCACAGGCTATGGCTACACCTTC,CASRSQWDGTPTGYGYTF